This TCR beta chain was documented in a study of blood T cells in healthy people across ages. This clonotype has ten or more counts. Its antigen is as yet unknown. Study outcomes and limitations: Significant beta diversity loss was already apparent by age roughly 44, declining roughly linearly.

It was with a sample-barcoded 5' primer and a J-beta primer mix that a second PCR of about 6 to 12 cycles was run. TCRdb independently ran MiXCR on the 5' RACE reads; one entry per CDR3 protein. Of 1.8 million or so distinct CDR3 sequences listed, approximately 40% are singletons. The junction had 1 base not matched to a gene; V was cut back by 6 bases and J by 4 bases. The CDR3 consists of 12 residues. From germline, CDR1 is DFQATT and CDR2 SNEGSKA (reference sequence). This chain joins TRBV20-1 and TRBJ2-5; 11 bases map to TRBD2. This TCR was recovered from a human donor in good health. Source material: blood. The CDR3, as DNA: TGCAGTGCCGGACTAGCGGGAGAGACCCAGTACTTC. Residues: CSAGLAGETQYF.